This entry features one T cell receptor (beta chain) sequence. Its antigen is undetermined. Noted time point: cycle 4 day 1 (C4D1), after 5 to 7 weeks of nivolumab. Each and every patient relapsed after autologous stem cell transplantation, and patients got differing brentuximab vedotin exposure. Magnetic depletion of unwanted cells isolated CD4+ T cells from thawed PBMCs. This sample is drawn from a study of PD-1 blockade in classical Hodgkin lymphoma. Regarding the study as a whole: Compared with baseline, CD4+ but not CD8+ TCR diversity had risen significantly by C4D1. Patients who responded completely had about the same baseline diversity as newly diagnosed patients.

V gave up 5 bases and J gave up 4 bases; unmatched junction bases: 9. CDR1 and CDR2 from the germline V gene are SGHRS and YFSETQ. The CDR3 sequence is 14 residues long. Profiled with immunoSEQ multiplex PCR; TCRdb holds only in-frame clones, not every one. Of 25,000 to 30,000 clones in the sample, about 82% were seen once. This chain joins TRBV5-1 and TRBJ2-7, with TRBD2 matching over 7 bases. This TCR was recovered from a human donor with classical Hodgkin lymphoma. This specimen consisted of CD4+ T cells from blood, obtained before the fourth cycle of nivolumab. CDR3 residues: CASSWLGRAYEQYF. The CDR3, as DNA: TGCGCCAGCAGTTGGCTGGGGAGGGCTTACGAGCAGTACTTC.